This T cell receptor beta chain was captured in a study of T-cell memory formation after mild COVID-19. Each CDR3 protein is one row after TCRdb ran MiXCR on the 5' RACE reads. Of 550,000 to 650,000 distinct CDR3 sequences listed, 17% are singletons. This clonotype was detected many times. From germline, CDR1 is SGHTA and CDR2 FQGNSA. V shed 2 bases, J shed 4 bases, and the junction held 5 bases outside the gene matches. CDR3 size: 15 residues. The sample comprised PBMCs or a T cell subset sorted from them (not recorded which). This TCR was sampled from an adult woman who had mild COVID-19 (a few samples of this study predate the infection). Cell type and time point are not known. V usage is TRBV7-2 and J usage is TRBJ2-7; 10 positions agree with TRBD2. The CDR3 loop reads CASSLPGTSAYEQYF. The CDR3 DNA sequence: TGTGCCAGCAGCTTACCCGGGACTAGCGCGTACGAGCAGTACTTC.